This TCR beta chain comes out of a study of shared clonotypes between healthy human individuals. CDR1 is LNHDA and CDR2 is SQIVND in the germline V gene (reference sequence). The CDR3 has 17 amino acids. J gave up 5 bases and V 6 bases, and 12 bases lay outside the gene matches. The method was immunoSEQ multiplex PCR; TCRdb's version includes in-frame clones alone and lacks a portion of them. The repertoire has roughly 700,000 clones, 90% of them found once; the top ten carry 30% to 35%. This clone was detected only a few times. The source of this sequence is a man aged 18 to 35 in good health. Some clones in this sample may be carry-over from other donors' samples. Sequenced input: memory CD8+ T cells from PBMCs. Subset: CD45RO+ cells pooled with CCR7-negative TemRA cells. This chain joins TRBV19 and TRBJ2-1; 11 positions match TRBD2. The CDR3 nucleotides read TGTGCCAGTAGAGACCTAGCGGGAGGAAACTTCCACAATGAGCAGTTCTTC. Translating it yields CASRDLAGGNFHNEQFF.